This T cell receptor (beta chain) is from a study of cytomegalovirus exposure and HLA in healthy donors (dated by TCRdb to the late 2010s). Background for the entire study: According to an earlier analysis of 587 of the donors, about 179 million T cells yielded some 120 million unique TCR beta sequences and about 300 Gb of sequence data. Approximately 300 gigabases of sequencing data and around 85 million unique TCR sequences made up an early release that covered under 750 HLA-typed donors. Of the roughly 400 genotyped donors, approximately 83% fell in the genetic ancestry cluster associated with self-reported Caucasian donors. The study aimed to test whether cataloging public T cell receptors could reveal signatures of past pathogen exposure. The study used immunosequencing to profile the T cell repertoires of approximately 630 subjects and linked those repertoires to cytomegalovirus serostatus. A separate validation cohort of about 110 different subjects was used in addition to the 666-subject first cohort. The study combined high-throughput TCR immunosequencing, statistical association of individual TCRs with disease status, and machine learning to predict cytomegalovirus infection status. A later analysis re-examined previously published TCR beta repertoires from more than 550 donors and added high-resolution HLA genotyping to investigate patterns of TCR occurrence. Rather than drawing on any new phenotypic data, the later analysis identified candidate immune exposures from TCR beta sequences and the way those sequences occurred across donors. An earlier analysis of approximately 630 of the donors applied high-throughput TCR beta sequencing to assess whether each TCR beta V gene segment acted as functional or pseudogenic. Donor age, sex, ethnicity and CMV serostatus were compiled together with the repertoire data. A later genetic analysis used genome-wide SNP genotypes for about three fifths of the 666 donors, treating that subset as a discovery cohort. Every discovery cohort repertoire had been produced on one sequencing platform. Both class I and class II loci were covered by HLA typing, at four-digit resolution. Typing coverage differed by locus: A, B, C, DRB1 and DQB1 were typed in roughly 620-630 donors, DQA1 in 522, DPA1 in roughly 590, and DPB1 in around 440. Roughly 5 DR-DQ haplotypes were treated as single units for association and clustering because of strong linkage in the cohort. On average, around 200,000 unique TCR beta nucleotide sequences were sequenced per donor among 398 genotyped donors of the cohort, with about 19% of those sequences being non-productive. The full study reports these points: Because counts were too low, approximately 18 rarely observed V segments, including chromosome 9 orphons, were excluded from the earlier analysis of a few hundred of the donors. A further reported finding was that TCR beta sequences accurately predicted the HLA-A and HLA-B alleles for most subjects in the first cohort. A total of 150 to 200 TCR beta chains were listed by the study as associated with cytomegalovirus. In an earlier analysis of roughly 560 of the donors, most TCR beta V segments were observed in productive rearrangements about 90% or about 30% of the time, broadly matching IMGT annotations. The sequencing pipeline was judged likely to have produced a cluster of highly shared sequence variants as a technical artifact. In a later analysis, several top co-occurrence clusters were reported to appear linked to parvovirus B19, influenza, CMV and Epstein-Barr virus. Assigning TCR associations to individual alleles was difficult when HLA alleles, especially DR and DQ, strongly co-occurred. Roughly uniform sequencing depth across donors was assumed in presence/absence analyses, although this assumption may not hold. According to a later analysis, most CMV-associated TCR beta chains appeared to be HLA-restricted, and the HLA associations seemed to be driven largely by CMV exposure. In a later analysis, TCR association rates were found to vary across HLA loci, with the most associated TCRs seen for DRB1 alleles and the fewest for HLA-C alleles. For the cohort, immune exposure information was limited to CMV serostatus. Compared with equally common non-associated chains, HLA-associated TCR beta chains in a later analysis were more clonally expanded and had lower generation probabilities. According to the authors, the approach could potentially be generalized to other disease states and immunological phenotypes. According to a later genetic analysis, donors in an Asian-associated ancestry cluster had fewer N-insertions in productive TCRs than the roughly 660-donor mean. In vitro tests confirmed that a few of the cytomegalovirus-associated TCR beta chains recognize cytomegalovirus antigens. Some IMGT-functional V segments, including TRBV6-2 and TRBV6-3, could not be distinguished by the 87-base-pair reads and were therefore excluded. Most TCR sequences were observed very rarely across donors, whereas some public TCRs were present in many individuals. An association between a missense DCLRE1C variant and V-gene and J-gene trimming of TCR beta chains was found in a later genetic analysis and replicated in an independent cohort. Correlated functional status among segregating V segments might be attributable to linkage disequilibrium, but an unknown experimental factor could not be ruled out. Only TCR beta chains were sequenced in this cohort, and the absence of alpha or paired-chain data limited detectable features. In both the original and validation cohorts, the classifier was reported to diagnose cytomegalovirus status with high specificity and sensitivity. HLA typing was unavailable for some donors at each locus, so association tests used only the typed subset. In a later analysis, 16,951 TCR beta sequences were associated with specific HLA alleles at a false discovery rate of 0.05.

In total, just over 650 healthy bone marrow donors made up the cohort. All cohort members were sampled while nominally healthy, although unrecorded immune exposures were likely present. The donor was CMV seronegative and was included in the group of a few hundred seronegative cohort members. Each donor provided a peripheral blood sample, and peripheral blood mononuclear cells were used for TCR beta sequencing. The Qiagen DNeasy Blood Extraction Kit was used to extract genomic DNA from the blood cell samples. Inclusive of the bounding cysteine and phenylalanine, the CDR3 is 16 residues long. The DNA shown is the 48-base CDR3, in frame from base 1. V lost 3 bases and J lost 2 bases, and the count of bases not matched to a germline gene is 8. The germline V gene (reference sequence) gives CDR1 as SEHNR and CDR2 as FQNEAQ. The receptor library was made with the immunoSEQ multiplex PCR assay. A mixture of 60 forward primers for TCR Vbeta segments and 13 reverse primers for TCR Jbeta segments was used in the multiplex PCR. Amplification of the CDR3 region of rearranged TCR beta genes was performed with a multiplex PCR assay on genomic DNA. Amplified TCR beta libraries were sequenced as 87-base-pair reads on the Illumina HiSeq System. Turning to the authors' computational methods: Across the roughly 670 repertoires, a later analysis counted some 81 million unique TCR beta chains, approximately 10 million of which were shared by at least two donors. A nearest-neighbor algorithm error-corrected the raw reads and collapsed the reads into unique sequences, merging closely related sequences to remove PCR and sequencing errors. V, D and J gene segments were assigned by aligning CDR3 sequences to IMGT reference sequences. Each retained sequence needed at least a six-nucleotide match to both a V gene segment and a J gene segment. A rearrangement counted as productive if the CDR3 had no stop codons and remained in frame with V and J, and every other rearrangement counted as non-productive. Following IMGT convention, CDR3 was defined as the stretch from the second conserved V-encoded cysteine up to the conserved J-encoded phenylalanine. In an earlier analysis of 587 of the donors, sequences lacking an unambiguous match to a single V gene segment were excluded. An earlier analysis of fewer than 650 of the donors classified V segments as functional when productive rearrangements were above 56.7% and as segregating when the standard deviation between donors was above 5%. A statistical classification framework was built to diagnose cytomegalovirus status from the catalog of TCR beta chain sequences. In a later analysis, TCR nucleotide sequences were compared against IMGT/GENE-DB human TR gene sequences so that V and J genes could be assigned. The TCRdist pipeline was used in a later analysis to assign CDR3 sequences and most-parsimonious VDJ recombination scenarios. In a later analysis, each TCR beta chain was defined by its CDR3 amino acid sequence together with its V-gene family, and reads lacking a unique V-gene family were excluded. To address suspected cross-contamination and a sequencing artifact, a later analysis removed several hundred highly shared, low-generation-probability nucleotide sequences. For each public chain, a later analysis derived a clonal expansion index from normalized ranks of inferred template counts within each repertoire. In a later analysis, generation probabilities were computed using a VDJ recombination model fitted to out-of-frame rearrangements, and the results were checked against IGoR. A later analysis scored TCR-TCR, TCR-HLA and TCR-CMV co-occurrence with hypergeometric tests, applying a repertoire-size bias correction to TCR pairs. False discovery rates were estimated in a later analysis by permuting HLA or CMV assignments 20 times. In a later analysis, co-occurring TCRs were grouped using DBSCAN, with TCRdist sequence similarity added in when clustering inside HLA-allele-positive subsets. Repertoires with fewer than 30,000 or more than 120,000 public chains were left out of co-occurrence clustering, as were four to six repertoires with anomalous nucleotide sharing. TCRdb carries this immuneACCESS record with in-frame sequences only. Its versions omit some clonotypes, under half of them owing to an unresolved V gene in the studies checked, with the rest unexplained. V and J calls and clone size are those listed in that table; D and trimming were worked out from the DNA. Present in this sample are some 120,000 clones, less than 85% of which were seen just once. The top ten constitute 2.5% of the sample.

With regard to this clone: Its antigen is not yet known. Base qualities are not recorded, but no much larger clone differs from it by a single base.

Recombination linked TRBV7-9 to TRBJ2-7; a stretch of 9 junction bases matches TRBD2. The sequence derives from a man under 40 in good health and CMV-seronegative. The sequencing input was PBMCs. The CDR3 protein sequence reads: CASSFWLAGKPYEQYF. The bases read TGTGCCAGCAGCTTCTGGCTAGCGGGAAAACCCTACGAGCAGTACTTC.